Shown below are 30 T cell receptor beta chains from a single sample sequenced in a study of identical twins. TCRdb called the 5' RACE reads again in MiXCR, with one record for every CDR3 protein. The sample consists of roughly 280,000 distinct CDR3 sequences, roughly 9.7% of them appearing once. The same data also contributed to another study, on yellow fever vaccine responses in identical twins.

Specimen: CD8+ T cells sorted from blood. The receptors here all came from a woman aged 18-29 years in good health.

In this sample, this clonotype turned up a few times. J is TRBJ2-6 and V is TRBV2; TRBD1 is a possible D gene (5 bases). This CDR3 contains 16 residues. In germline, CDR1 is SNHLY, CDR2 FYNNEI. The V gene lost 6 bases and the J gene lost 2 bases, with 14 bases spanning the gap. Here the CDR3 DNA reads TGTGCCAGCAGGCGGTCCAGGGAACCTGGGGCCAACGTCCTGACTTTC. It encodes CASRRSREPGANVLTF.

J is TRBJ2-7 and V is TRBV20-1, with 8 bases lining up with TRBD2. The germline V gene has CDR1 DFQATT and CDR2 SNEGSKA (reference sequence). This CDR3 has 16 amino acids. Trimming cost V 5 bases and J 2 bases; bases outside gene matches: 14. Written as DNA, the CDR3 is TGCAGTGCTCTGCCTTCGAGCGGGAGTCCCACCTACGAGCAGTACTTC. Protein sequence: CSALPSSGSPTYEQYF.

This chain uses TRBV3-1 with TRBJ2-3; possibly TRBD1 for D (5 bases). The V gene's germline CDR1 is LGHDT and CDR2 YNNKEL (reference sequence). V was clipped by 0 bases and J by 1 base, with 14 bases between them. The CDR3 spans 17 residues. The CDR3 DNA is TGTGCCAGCAGCCAAGAGCCCGACAGACAACGCACAGATACGCAGTATTTT. Its translation is CASSQEPDRQRTDTQYF.

This clonotype was observed at least ten times. J is TRBJ2-1 and V is TRBV29-1; unclear D gene. Germline assignment: CDR1 SQVTM and CDR2 ANQGSEA. The CDR3 is 11 amino acids. V dropped 0 bases and J dropped 7 bases, with 4 bases sitting between them. The CDR3 nucleotides read TGCAGCGTTGAAGATACGAATGAGCAGTTCTTC. Encoded protein: CSVEDTNEQFF.

A few counts support this clonotype. This chain uses TRBV6-2 or TRBV6-3 with TRBJ2-1, with 15 bases fitting TRBD2. From germline, CDR1 is MNHEY and CDR2 SVGEGT. J was trimmed by 7 bases and V by 9 bases; bases with no gene match: 7. This CDR3 contains 15 residues. The chain's CDR3 is CASRTSGRAGNEQFF. CDR3 coding DNA: TGTGCCAGTCGGACTAGCGGGAGGGCCGGGAATGAGCAGTTCTTC.

The rearrangement joins TRBV9 to TRBJ2-7; D is possibly TRBD1 (5 bases). V shed 0 bases and J shed 1 base, with 8 bases lying between them. CDR3 size: 14 residues. The germline gives CDR1 SGDLS, CDR2 YYNGEE. DNA for the CDR3: TGTGCCAGCAGCGTAGGTGCAGGGTCCTACGAGCAGTACTTC. This codes for CASSVGAGSYEQYF.

The rearrangement joins TRBV5-6 to TRBJ2-7, with no clear D. V lost 0 bases to trimming and J lost 5 bases, with 15 bases between them. The CDR3 extends over 15 amino acids. The germline V gene has CDR1 SGHDT and CDR2 YYEEEE. This chain's CDR3 is CASSLAQAAVDEQYF. DNA for the CDR3: TGTGCCAGCAGCTTGGCCCAGGCAGCAGTAGACGAGCAGTACTTC. Full variable domain (rest looked up from reference TRBV5-6 and TRBJ2-7): DAGVTQSPTHLIKTRGQQVTLRCSPKSGHDTVSWYQQALGQGPQFIFQYYEEEERQRGNFPDRFSGHQFPNYSSELNVNALLLGDSALYLCASSLAQAAVDEQYFGPGTRLTVT.

At least ten counts were recorded for this clonotype. The junction shows a germline mismatch at one end, possibly a read error. The chain joins TRBV10-3 to TRBJ2-7, with no clear D. The CDR3 covers 13 residues. Germline values: CDR1 ENHRY, CDR2 SYGVKD. In DNA form, the CDR3 reads TGTGCCATCACTGAGGACGGATCCCACGAGCAGTACTTC. Translated: CAITEDGSHEQYF.

In its sample, this clonotype was seen many times. This chain uses TRBV7-8 with TRBJ2-4, with 7 bases aligning to TRBD1. The CDR3 is made up of 12 amino acids. The germline CDR1 and CDR2 sequences are SGHVS and FQNEAQ. V dropped 6 bases and J dropped 8; count of bases not matched to a gene: 4. The CDR3 region has the DNA TGTGCCAGCAGAGGGACAGTAGACATTCAGTACTTC. Translating it yields CASRGTVDIQYF. Filled out from reference TRBV7-8 and TRBJ2-4, the complete variable domain reads GAGVSQSPRYKVAKRGQDVALRCDPISGHVSLFWYQQALGQGPEFLTYFQNEAQLDKSGLPSDRFFAERPEGSVSTLKIQRTQQEDSAVYLCASRGTVDIQYFGAGTRLSVL.

This clonotype was observed at least ten times. The chain employs TRBV10-3 and TRBJ1-6; D not certain. CDR3 size: 15 residues. The V gene's germline CDR1 is ENHRY and CDR2 SYGVKD. The V gene lost 7 bases and the J gene lost 4 bases, with 14 bases spanning the gap. CDR3 bases: TGTGCCATCAAAGAGGAGGATTATTATAATTCACCCCTCCACTTT. Its protein is CAIKEEDYYNSPLHF.

This clonotype was seen many times. An end of the junction does not agree with germline; a read error may underlie this. The chain has TRBV12-3 or TRBV12-4 and TRBJ2-7; 7 bases match TRBD1. This CDR3 region has 14 residues. CDR3: CASSPIPGQPLWHF. DNA of the CDR3: TGTGCCAGCAGTCCTATTCCGGGACAGCCCCTCTGGCACTTC.

The gene calls are TRBV7-9 and TRBJ1-2, with D unclear. CDR1 SEHNR and CDR2 FQNEAQ come from the germline V gene (reference sequence). V shed 5 bases and J shed 7 bases, with 11 bases lying between them. CDR3 size: 12 residues. CDR3 DNA: TGTGCCAGCAGCCCTTCGGCATCTGGCTACACCTTC. Amino acids: CASSPSASGYTF.

The rearrangement links TRBV12-3 or TRBV12-4 to TRBJ2-2; 7 positions match TRBD1. After removal of 3 bases from V and 2 bases from J, the junction contained 12 bases not matched to a gene. This CDR3 comprises 18 residues. This chain's CDR3 is CASSFLNLDRVNTGELFF. The DNA of the CDR3 is TGTGCCAGCAGTTTCCTAAACCTCGACAGGGTCAACACCGGGGAGCTGTTTTTT.

This clonotype was seen ten or more times. The chain couples TRBV10-3 to TRBJ2-1; D ambiguous. The length of the CDR3 is 9 residues. V lost 8 bases and J lost 7, with 3 bases in between. CDR1 and CDR2 from the germline V gene are ENHRY and SYGVKD. The DNA of the CDR3 is TGTGCCATCGGGAATGAGCAGTTCTTC. It encodes CAIGNEQFF.

This clonotype was found many times. The rearrangement links TRBV29-1 to TRBJ1-1; D ambiguous. This CDR3 is 12 amino acids long. V was pared by 7 bases and J by 5 bases, with 14 bases between. The germline gives CDR1 SQVTM, CDR2 ANQGSEA. CDR3 DNA: TGCAGCGCCGAACTGGTAGGGACTGAAGCTTTCTTT. This codes for CSAELVGTEAFF.

This rearrangement joins TRBV4-2 to TRBJ2-7; either TRBD1 or TRBD2 may fit D (5 bases each). The CDR3 runs 17 residues. Germline V gene lookup returns CDR1 LGHNA and CDR2 YNFKEQ. Trimming pared 0 bases from V and 5 bases from J, leaving 20 bases between. This chain's CDR3 is CASSQEVGTTFPNEQYF. The CDR3 nucleotides are TGTGCCAGCAGCCAAGAGGTAGGGACCACCTTTCCGAACGAGCAGTACTTC.

This clonotype was counted at least ten times. The chain is built from TRBV15 and TRBJ2-3; D might be TRBD2 (6 bases). V shed 3 bases and J shed 4 bases, with 17 bases lying between them. Germline CDR1 LNHNV, CDR2 YYDKDF (reference sequence). The CDR3 has 16 amino acids. The CDR3 nucleotides read TGTGCCACCAGCAGTGAATCGCAGGGAGGTCCAGATACGCAGTATTTT. Translation: CATSSESQGGPDTQYF.

The chain couples TRBV6-6 to TRBJ2-7, with 7 nucleotides matching TRBD2. CDR1 MNHNY and CDR2 SVGAGI come from the germline V gene (reference sequence). The CDR3 is made up of 14 amino acids. The V segment lost 5 bases and the J segment 3 bases; nucleotides outside the gene matches: 7. In DNA form, the CDR3 reads TGTGCCAGCAGTAATCCGGGGGGTTTCTACGAGCAGTACTTC. Its protein product is CASSNPGGFYEQYF.

This clonotype was counted ten times or more. This sequence joins TRBV7-2 and TRBJ2-7; D may be TRBD1 (5 bases). Germline V gene sequence: CDR1 SGHTA, CDR2 FQGNSA. V lost 5 bases to trimming and J lost 3 bases, with 17 bases between them. CDR3 size: 15 residues. CDR3 nucleotide sequence: TGTGCCAGCAGCCCCTATAGGGGTTTGGGCTACGAGCAGTACTTC. Protein sequence: CASSPYRGLGYEQYF. Full variable domain (missing parts from reference TRBV7-2 and TRBJ2-7): GAGVSQSPSNKVTEKGKDVELRCDPISGHTALYWYRQSLGQGLEFLIYFQGNSAPDKSGLPSDRFSAERTGGSVSTLTIQRTQQEDSAVYLCASSPYRGLGYEQYFGPGTRLTVT.

This clonotype appeared many times. The rearrangement links TRBV5-1 to TRBJ2-3, with 8 bases aligning to TRBD1. Trimming removed 0 bases from V and 0 bases from J; junction bases left unmatched: 3. Germline V gene lookup returns CDR1 SGHRS and CDR2 YFSETQ. The CDR3 contains 16 residues. In DNA form, the CDR3 reads TGCGCCAGCAGCTTGGACAGGGGGAGAAGCACAGATACGCAGTATTTT. This gives the protein CASSLDRGRSTDTQYF.

CDR3 loop: CASSQELAGGPCEQFF. For the CDR3, the DNA is TGTGCCAGCAGCCAAGAGCTAGCGGGGGGGCCCTGTGAGCAGTTCTTC. J is TRBJ2-1 and V is TRBV3-1, with 12 bases identical to TRBD2. Germline assignment: CDR1 LGHDT and CDR2 YNNKEL (reference sequence). Trimming took 0 bases from V and 9 from J; bases not matched to a gene: 6. This CDR3 spans 16 amino acids.

This clonotype was observed at least ten times. The rearrangement joins TRBV30 to TRBJ2-7; D not certain. Germline CDR1 and CDR2: GTSNPN and SVGIG (reference sequence). Trimming pared 6 bases from V and 1 base from J, leaving 16 bases between. The CDR3 covers 14 residues. The chain's CDR3 is CACGAPGGSYEQYF. The DNA for the CDR3 is TGTGCCTGTGGTGCTCCCGGCGGATCCTACGAGCAGTACTTC.

This clonotype was counted many times. This chain uses TRBV20-1 with TRBJ2-3, with 9 nucleotides matching TRBD2. The CDR3 length is 14 residues. Germline lookup yields CDR1 DFQATT and CDR2 SNEGSKA (reference sequence). Trimming took 6 bases from V and 6 from J; bases not matched to a gene: 10. CDR3 loop: CSALKSGGPDTQYF. The CDR3 DNA follows: TGCAGTGCCCTTAAAAGCGGGGGGCCCGATACGCAGTATTTT.

The chain employs TRBV27 and TRBJ2-1, with 8 bases matching TRBD2. The CDR3 contains 14 residues. Germline CDR1 is MNHEY and CDR2 is SMNVEV (reference sequence). Losses at the gene ends were 1 base for V and 8 bases for J; bases not matched to a gene: 4. The DNA for the CDR3 is TGTGCCAGCAGTTTATATTGGACTAGCTATGAGCAGTTCTTC. Amino acids: CASSLYWTSYEQFF.

This clonotype occurred many times. The V call is TRBV7-8, the J call TRBJ2-7; D is ambiguous. The germline V gene encodes CDR1 SGHVS and CDR2 FQNEAQ. V was pared by 2 bases and J by 4 bases, with 15 bases between. The CDR3 consists of 15 residues. CDR3 protein: CASSLSLETTYEQYF. DNA for the CDR3: TGTGCCAGCAGCTTAAGTTTGGAAACTACGTACGAGCAGTACTTC.

This clonotype has more than one count but fewer than ten. The chain joins TRBV7-9 to TRBJ2-7, with D perhaps matching TRBD2 (5 bases). This CDR3 has 13 amino acids. V lost 2 bases, J lost 7 bases, and 12 bases lay in between. Per the germline V gene, CDR1 is SEHNR and CDR2 is FQNEAQ (reference sequence). The DNA of the CDR3 is TGTGCCAGCAGCTTAACCACGGACTGGGAGCAGTACTTC. This codes for CASSLTTDWEQYF.

This clonotype was observed at least ten times. The genes are TRBV12-3 or TRBV12-4 and TRBJ2-2, with 11 bases aligning to TRBD2. The CDR3 spans 16 residues. Losses at the gene ends were 1 base for V and 4 bases for J; bases not matched to a gene: 2. Written as DNA, the CDR3 is TGTGCCAGCAGTTTAGGACTAGCGGGGATCACCGGGGAGCTGTTTTTT. As protein: CASSLGLAGITGELFF.

This clonotype came up many times. The chain links TRBV6-2 or TRBV6-3 to TRBJ2-7; D tentatively reads TRBD1 or TRBD2 (5 bases each). This CDR3 is built from 16 residues. The germline gives CDR1 MNHEY, CDR2 SVGEGT. V dropped 5 bases and J dropped 5 bases, with 22 bases sitting between them. The CDR3 DNA reads as TGTGCCAGCAGTCGCCGATGGGGACCCCTGGCGGACGAGCAGTACTTC. Encoded protein: CASSRRWGPLADEQYF.

This clonotype was observed a handful of times. The J gene is TRBJ2-7, the V gene TRBV6-2 or TRBV6-3; tentative D call: TRBD2 (6 bases). V gave up 8 bases and J gave up 2 bases, with 19 bases separating them. Germline V gene data show CDR1 as MNHEY and CDR2 as SVGEGT. The CDR3 runs to 15 residues. In DNA, the CDR3 is TGTGCCAGCTCCCCAGTCCGGGGGTTAACCTACGAGCAGTACTTC. Amino acid sequence: CASSPVRGLTYEQYF.

The chain uses TRBV4-3 and TRBJ2-7; 10 bases match TRBD2. CDR1 and CDR2 from the germline V gene are LGHNA and YSLEER. V was pared by 3 bases and J by 3 bases, with 14 bases of the junction left unmatched. This CDR3 contains 18 residues. The CDR3 region is CASSHPGLAEGPSYEQYF. The CDR3 DNA sequence: TGCGCCAGCAGCCACCCTGGACTAGCGGAAGGGCCAAGCTACGAGCAGTACTTC.